What follows describes a single T cell receptor (beta chain). This clonotype was recorded at least ten times. Its antigen is unknown. No base qualities exist here, and no much larger clone lies one base off it. The sample comes from a study of T cells in Graves' hyperthyroidism and ophthalmopathy (dated by TCRdb to about 2019). Regarding the study in general: Peripheral blood was sampled at the time of initial diagnosis, prior to any treatment. A discovery cohort of fewer than 110 patients, about 40 with Graves' ophthalmopathy and 55 to 60 with stable Graves' hyperthyroidism, was used to find distinguishing TCR V-J signatures. Whether ophthalmopathy could be predicted prospectively was tested in an independent validation cohort made up of 18 to 20 hyperthyroidism patients plus 17 patients who later progressed to ophthalmopathy. The 75 to 100 discovery patients were divided at random into training and test sets in a 7:3 ratio. In about 6 Graves' hyperthyroidism patients, the study also compared T-cell repertoires from thyroid tissue with T-cell repertoires from blood. Once sampling was done, hyperthyroidism patients were given methimazole at a starting dose of 30 mg daily, whereas ophthalmopathy patients were given high-dose intravenous methylprednisolone. The paper reports TCR Vbeta CDR3 sequencing of some 140 peripheral blood samples: around 45 ophthalmopathy, roughly 80 hyperthyroidism and 17 progressor patients. What the authors observed across the whole study: In validation, the model predicted progression to ophthalmopathy a median of roughly six months before onset, with approximately 70% sensitivity and about 72% specificity. Most expanded thyroid clonotypes (frequency above 0.001) were also detected in blood, suggesting blood repertoires may reflect thyroid immune responses. A model built on a 13 V-J signature distinguished ophthalmopathy from stable hyperthyroidism, reaching around 88% sensitivity and under 84% specificity in cross-validation and 80%/75% in testing. Sample size was not statistically predetermined, and investigators were not blinded to group allocation.

V is shortened by 2 bases, J by 3 bases, and the region joining them spans 10 bases. Measured from the cysteine to the phenylalanine, the CDR3 is 14 residues long. Only the CDR3 DNA stays, 42 bases, in frame from base 1. CDR1 and CDR2 are read off the germline V gene as MNHEY and SVGAGI. Hyperthyroidism patients were newly diagnosed, had a disease duration of under 2 months, and were aged 18 to 65 years. Exclusion was applied to patients with uncontrolled infections, other autoimmune diseases, pregnancy or lactation. Clinical symptoms, serum thyroxine and TRAb, thyroid ultrasound, and orbital computed tomography formed the basis for the diagnoses. Blood from progressor patients was collected at the time of first diagnosis with hyperthyroidism, before any ophthalmopathy symptoms had appeared. PBMCs were isolated from approximately 10 ml of fresh peripheral blood by Ficoll-Paque density gradient centrifugation. Progressor patients were defined as those initially diagnosed with Graves' hyperthyroidism in whom ophthalmopathy developed during follow-up. Total RNA was extracted using Trizol reagent, and RNA quality was assessed on an Agilent 2100 Bioanalyzer.

TCR beta CDR3 regions were amplified from RNA transcripts. The first round of RT-PCR for the TCR CDR3 was performed with the HTBI primer set and the Qiagen OneStep RT-PCR kit. The libraries were constructed in a second round of multiplex PCR and then size-selected and purified. The libraries were sequenced on an Illumina HiSeq2000 using paired-end 100 bp reads. In the authors' own workflow: SOAPnuke was used to process the raw data, with reads discarded if the reads contained adapters or uncalled bases, had a mean Phred below 15, or lacked an exact constant-primer or identifier match. High-quality paired reads were merged using COPE v1.2.5, and each unique nucleotide sequence was defined as a clonotype. MiTCR v1.1 was used to align clonotypes to the IMGT TRBV, TRBD and TRBJ reference segments. The analysis included only V-J combinations with a frequency above 0.0001, which together covered more than 99% of the repertoires. A TCS score was defined as the ratio between F50 (clonal expansion) and ExV (chaos), using BLOSUM62-based TCRdist between CDR3 peptides within each V-J. Welch's t-statistics and random forest reduced around 550 V-J features to 13, which were used in a naive Bayes classifier (R e1071). Using fastp trimming at Q25 and MiXCR clonotype assembly, TCRdb reanalyzed the public sequencing data and kept in-frame beta chains. Under each unique CDR3 protein, matching rows form one entry showing the most common genes and DNA. TCRdb's processing, not the authors' own work, is the source of the V and J calls. The sample table records more than 300,000 distinct CDR3 sequences; about 17% of these occur just once. Clones ranked in the top ten supply approximately 30% of the sample.

The sequenced sample consisted of blood. This TCR came from a woman aged 25 to 39 with Graves' hyperthyroidism that later progressed to Graves' ophthalmopathy. Recombination linked TRBV6-5 to TRBJ1-1, with the D gene not confidently named. The CDR3 loop reads CASSYAGSDTEAFF. The nucleotide sequence reads TGTGCCAGCAGTTACGCCGGGTCCGACACTGAAGCTTTCTTT.